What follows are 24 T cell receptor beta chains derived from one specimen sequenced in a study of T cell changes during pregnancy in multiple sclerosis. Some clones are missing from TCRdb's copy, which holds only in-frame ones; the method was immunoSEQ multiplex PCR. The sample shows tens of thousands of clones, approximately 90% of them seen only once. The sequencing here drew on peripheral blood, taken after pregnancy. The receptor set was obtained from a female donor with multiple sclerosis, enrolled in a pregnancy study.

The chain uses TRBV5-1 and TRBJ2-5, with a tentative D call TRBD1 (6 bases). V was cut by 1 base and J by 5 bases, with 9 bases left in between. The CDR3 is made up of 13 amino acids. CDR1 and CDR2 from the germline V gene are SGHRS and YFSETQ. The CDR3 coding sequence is TGCGCCAGCAGCTTGTGGGGGCCGGAGACCCAGTACTTC. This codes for CASSLWGPETQYF. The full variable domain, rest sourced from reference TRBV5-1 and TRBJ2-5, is KAGVTQTPRYLIKTRGQQVTLSCSPISGHRSVSWYQQTPGQGLQFLFEYFSETQRNKGNFPGRFSGRQFSNSRSEMNVSTLELGDSALYLCASSLWGPETQYFGPGTRLLVL.

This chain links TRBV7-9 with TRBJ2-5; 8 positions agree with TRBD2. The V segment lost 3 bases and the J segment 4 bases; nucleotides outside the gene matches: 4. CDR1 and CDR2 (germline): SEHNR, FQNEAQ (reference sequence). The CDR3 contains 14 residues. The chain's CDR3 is CASSFGLAGETQYF. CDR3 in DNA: TGTGCCAGCAGCTTTGGACTAGCTGGAGAGACCCAGTACTTC.

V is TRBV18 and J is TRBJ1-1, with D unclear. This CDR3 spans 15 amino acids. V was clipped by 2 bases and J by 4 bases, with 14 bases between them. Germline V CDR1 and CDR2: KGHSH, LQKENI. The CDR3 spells CASSPLSTSSTEAFF. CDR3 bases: TGTGCCAGCTCACCATTATCGACTTCCTCCACTGAAGCTTTCTTT.

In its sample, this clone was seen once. CDR3 in DNA: TGTGCCATCAGTGAGGTCGATACAGGGTGGTCAGATACGCAGTATTTT. It translates to CAISEVDTGWSDTQYF. The chain recombines TRBV10-3 with TRBJ2-3; tentative D call: TRBD1 (6 bases). CDR3 length equals 16 residues. Germline V gene data show CDR1 as ENHRY and CDR2 as SYGVKD. V was clipped by 2 bases and J by 4 bases, with 16 bases between them.

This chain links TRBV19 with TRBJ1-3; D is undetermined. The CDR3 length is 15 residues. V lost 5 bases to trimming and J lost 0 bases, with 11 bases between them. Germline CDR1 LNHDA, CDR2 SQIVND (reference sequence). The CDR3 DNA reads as TGTGCCAGTAGTTACGGGTGGTCCTCTGGAAACACCATATATTTT. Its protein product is CASSYGWSSGNTIYF.

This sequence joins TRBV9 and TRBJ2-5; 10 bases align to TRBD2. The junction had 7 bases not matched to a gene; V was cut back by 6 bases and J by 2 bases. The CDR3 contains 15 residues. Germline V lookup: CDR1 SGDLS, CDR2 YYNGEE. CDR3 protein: CASTTSGTTQETQYF. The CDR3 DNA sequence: TGTGCCAGCACCACTAGCGGGACGACTCAAGAGACCCAGTACTTC.

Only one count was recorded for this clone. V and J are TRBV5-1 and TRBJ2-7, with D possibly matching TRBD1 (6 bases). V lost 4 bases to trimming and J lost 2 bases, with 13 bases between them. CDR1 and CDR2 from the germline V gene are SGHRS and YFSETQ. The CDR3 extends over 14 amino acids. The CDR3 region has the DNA TGCGCCAGCAGCCCCTCTAAGGGGGCCTACGAGCAGTACTTC. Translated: CASSPSKGAYEQYF.

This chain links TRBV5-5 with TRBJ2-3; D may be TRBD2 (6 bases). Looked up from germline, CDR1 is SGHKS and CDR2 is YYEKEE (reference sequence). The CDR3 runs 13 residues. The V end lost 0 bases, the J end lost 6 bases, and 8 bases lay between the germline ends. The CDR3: CASSLVGGDTQYF. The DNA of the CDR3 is TGTGCCAGCAGCTTGGTAGGAGGGGATACGCAGTATTTT.

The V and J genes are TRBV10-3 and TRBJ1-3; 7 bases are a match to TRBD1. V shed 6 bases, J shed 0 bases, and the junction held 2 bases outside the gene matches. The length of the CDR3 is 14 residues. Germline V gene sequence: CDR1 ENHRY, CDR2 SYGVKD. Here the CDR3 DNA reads TGTGCCATCAGCGGGACAGCCTCTGGAAACACCATATATTTT. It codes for CAISGTASGNTIYF.

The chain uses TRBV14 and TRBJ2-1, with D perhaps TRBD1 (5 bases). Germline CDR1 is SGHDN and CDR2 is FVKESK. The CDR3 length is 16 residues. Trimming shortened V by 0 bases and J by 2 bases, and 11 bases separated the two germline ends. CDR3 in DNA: TGTGCCAGCAGCCAAGACCAGGGTTCTACCTACAATGAGCAGTTCTTC. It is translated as CASSQDQGSTYNEQFF.

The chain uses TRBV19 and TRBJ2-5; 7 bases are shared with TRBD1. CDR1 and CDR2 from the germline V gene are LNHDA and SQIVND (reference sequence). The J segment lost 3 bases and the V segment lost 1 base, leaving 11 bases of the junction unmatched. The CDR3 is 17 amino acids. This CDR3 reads CASSIVPSGTAKETQYF. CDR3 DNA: TGTGCCAGTAGTATAGTGCCGTCGGGGACAGCTAAAGAGACCCAGTACTTC.

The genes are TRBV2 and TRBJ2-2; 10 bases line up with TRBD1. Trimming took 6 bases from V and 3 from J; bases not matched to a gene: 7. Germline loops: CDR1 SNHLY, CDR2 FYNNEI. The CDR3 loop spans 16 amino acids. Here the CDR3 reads CASSDDRGRHTGELFF. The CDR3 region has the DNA TGTGCCAGCAGCGACGACAGGGGGCGACACACCGGGGAGCTGTTTTTT.

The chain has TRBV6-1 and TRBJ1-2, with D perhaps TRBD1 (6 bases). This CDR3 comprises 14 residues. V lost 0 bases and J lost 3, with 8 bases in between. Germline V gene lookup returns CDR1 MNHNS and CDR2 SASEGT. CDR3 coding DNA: TGTGCCAGCAGTGAAGCAGGGGGAGACTATGGCTACACCTTC. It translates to CASSEAGGDYGYTF.

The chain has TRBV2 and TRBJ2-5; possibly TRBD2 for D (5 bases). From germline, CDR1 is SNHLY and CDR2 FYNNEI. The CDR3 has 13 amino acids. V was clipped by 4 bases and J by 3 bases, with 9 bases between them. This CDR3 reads CASSGLAEETQYF. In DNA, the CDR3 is TGTGCCAGCAGTGGGCTAGCCGAAGAGACCCAGTACTTC.

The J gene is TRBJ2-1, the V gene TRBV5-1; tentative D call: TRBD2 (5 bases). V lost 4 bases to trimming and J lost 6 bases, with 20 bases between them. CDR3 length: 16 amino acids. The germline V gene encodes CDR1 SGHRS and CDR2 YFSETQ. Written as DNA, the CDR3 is TGCGCCAGCAGCACCATCGGGGTTTCCACTTCCAATGAGCAGTTCTTC. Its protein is CASSTIGVSTSNEQFF.

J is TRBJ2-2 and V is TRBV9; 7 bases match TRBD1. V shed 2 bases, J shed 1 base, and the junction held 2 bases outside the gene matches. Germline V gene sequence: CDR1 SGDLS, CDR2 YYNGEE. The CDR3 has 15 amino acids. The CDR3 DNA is TGTGCCAGCAGCGTTGACAGGGAGAACACCGGGGAGCTGTTTTTT. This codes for CASSVDRENTGELFF.

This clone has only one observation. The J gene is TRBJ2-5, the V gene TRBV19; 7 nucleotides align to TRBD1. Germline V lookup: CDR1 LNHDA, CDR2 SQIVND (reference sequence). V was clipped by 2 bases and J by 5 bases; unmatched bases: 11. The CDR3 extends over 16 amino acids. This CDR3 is CASSIRQGPTTETQYF. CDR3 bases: TGTGCCAGTAGTATAAGACAGGGACCGACTACGGAGACCCAGTACTTC.

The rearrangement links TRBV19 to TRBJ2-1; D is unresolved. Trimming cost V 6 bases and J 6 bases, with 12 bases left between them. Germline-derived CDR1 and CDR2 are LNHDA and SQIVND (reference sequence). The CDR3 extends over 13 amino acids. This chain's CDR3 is CASRPQLFNEQFF. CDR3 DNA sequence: TGTGCCAGTAGGCCTCAGTTGTTCAATGAGCAGTTCTTC.

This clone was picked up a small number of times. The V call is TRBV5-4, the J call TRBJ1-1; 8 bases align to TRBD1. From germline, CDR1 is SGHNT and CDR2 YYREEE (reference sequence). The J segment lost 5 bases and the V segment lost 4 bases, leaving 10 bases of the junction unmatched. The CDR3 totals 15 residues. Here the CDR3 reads CASSPSAGQATEAFF. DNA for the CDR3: TGTGCCAGCAGCCCCTCCGCGGGACAGGCGACTGAAGCTTTCTTT.

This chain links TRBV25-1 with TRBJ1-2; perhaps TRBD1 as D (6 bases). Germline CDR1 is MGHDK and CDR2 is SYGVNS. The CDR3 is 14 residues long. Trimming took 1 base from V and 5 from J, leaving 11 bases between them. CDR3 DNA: TGTGCCAGCAGTGAATCCAACAGGGAGTATGGCTACACCTTC. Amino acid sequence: CASSESNREYGYTF.

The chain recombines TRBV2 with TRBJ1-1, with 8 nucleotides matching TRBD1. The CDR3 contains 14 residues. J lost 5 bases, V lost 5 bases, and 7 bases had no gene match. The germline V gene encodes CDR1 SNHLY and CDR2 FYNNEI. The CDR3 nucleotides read TGTGCCAGCAGTACGGGGACAGGTGGAACTGAAGCTTTCTTT. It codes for CASSTGTGGTEAFF.

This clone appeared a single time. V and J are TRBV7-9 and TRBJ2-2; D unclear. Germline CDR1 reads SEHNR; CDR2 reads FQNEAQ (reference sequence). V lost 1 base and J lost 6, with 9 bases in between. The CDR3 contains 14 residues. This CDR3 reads CASSLVMGAGELFF. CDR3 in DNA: TGTGCCAGCAGCTTAGTCATGGGCGCCGGGGAGCTGTTTTTT.

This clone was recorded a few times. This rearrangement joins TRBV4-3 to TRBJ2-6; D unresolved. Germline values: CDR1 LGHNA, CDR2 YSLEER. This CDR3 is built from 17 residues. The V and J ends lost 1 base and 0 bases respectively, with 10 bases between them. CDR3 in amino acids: CASSQVPSSSGANVLTF. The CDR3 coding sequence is TGCGCCAGCAGCCAAGTGCCCTCGAGCTCTGGGGCCAACGTCCTGACTTTC.

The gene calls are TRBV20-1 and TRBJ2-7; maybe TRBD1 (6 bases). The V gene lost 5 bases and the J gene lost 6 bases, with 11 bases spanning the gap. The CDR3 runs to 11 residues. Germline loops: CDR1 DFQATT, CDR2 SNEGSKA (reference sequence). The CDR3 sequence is CSAGNRAEQYF. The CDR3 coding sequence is TGCAGTGCTGGGAACAGGGCCGAGCAGTACTTC.